This is a list of T cell receptor beta chains from one sample in a study of blood T cell repertoires in COVID-19. Repertoires were generated with immunoSEQ multiplex PCR, while TCRdb's copy carries only in-frame clones and drops some. Among 25,000 to 35,000 clones, 92% were seen once, and the ten largest hold 2% to 2.5%. The sequenced sample consisted of peripheral blood. These receptors came from a man in his forties or fifties with active COVID-19. The CDR3 runs from the conserved cysteine through the conserved F or W. A D gene is named only where the DNA matches it firmly.

d_call	j_call	v_call	cdr3_aa
-	TRBJ2-2	TRBV5-1	CASSLARGELPNTGELFF
-	TRBJ1-1	TRBV2	CASSVQANTEAFF
TRBD1	TRBJ1-4	TRBV15	CATGGPGTGDEKLFF
TRBD1	TRBJ2-7	TRBV4-2	CASSQELDRGYEQYF
-	TRBJ1-1	TRBV28	CATLKDTAVAKAFF
TRBD2	TRBJ2-4	TRBV6-1	CASRETWTSGIQQNIQYF
-	TRBJ2-5	TRBV30	CAWSARDTTQETQYF
-	TRBJ1-4	TRBV28	CASRTTGGEKKKLFF
TRBD2	TRBJ2-7	TRBV9	CASSVAASGSYEQYF
TRBD1	TRBJ1-1	TRBV5-1	CASSLETGGWNTEAFF
-	TRBJ2-7	TRBV3-1/TRBV3-2	CASSQEAGSYYEQYF
-	TRBJ1-3	TRBV21-1	CASSKWAGSGNTIYF
TRBD1	TRBJ1-5	TRBV6-5	CASTGDRDNNQPQHF
-	TRBJ1-3	TRBV3-1/TRBV3-2	CASSQDLQGGNTIYF
TRBD2	TRBJ2-3	TRBV7-6	CASSLTFAGVKYF
-	TRBJ1-1	TRBV2	CASLYQGGGDSEAFF
TRBD1	TRBJ1-1	TRBV28	CASSITGTGNSEAFF
-	TRBJ2-6	TRBV28	CASTLSGANVLTF
TRBD1	TRBJ2-2	TRBV7-8	CASSLVVWQGVGGWTGELFF
-	TRBJ2-7	TRBV7-2	CASSYDAGQNYEQYF
TRBD1	TRBJ2-7	TRBV19	CASSIDRAYEQYF
TRBD1	TRBJ1-1	TRBV9	CASSVTGGVTEAFF
-	TRBJ1-3	TRBV10-2	CASSESMGNTIYF
-	TRBJ2-7	TRBV5-6	CASSRTLNSYEQYF
-	TRBJ2-2	TRBV12-3/TRBV12-4	CASSRDTGELFF
TRBD2	TRBJ2-3	TRBV7-3	CASSDGLAPTDTQYF
-	TRBJ1-6	TRBV2	CASRAPPQGLNSPLHF
-	TRBJ1-3	TRBV30	CAFVRSGNTIYF
-	TRBJ2-5	TRBV18	CASSPEGSIETQYF
-	TRBJ2-7	TRBV28	CASRPGVGDEQYF
-	TRBJ2-3	TRBV2	CASSEGWGVRIATDTQYF
TRBD1	TRBJ2-7	TRBV27	CASSSTRQGLYYEQYF
TRBD1	TRBJ1-5	TRBV19	CASSMAGGHQPQHF
-	TRBJ2-1	TRBV7-9	CASSLTRSYNERQFF
-	TRBJ2-7	TRBV3-1/TRBV3-2	CASSQASAEQYF
-	TRBJ2-1	TRBV6-4	CASSSGEYNEQFF
-	TRBJ2-1	TRBV9	CASSVAGYNEQFF
TRBD1	TRBJ2-3	TRBV5-1	CASSGLTGYSDTQYF
TRBD1	TRBJ2-3	TRBV11-3	CASSAGWTGMSTDTQYF
-	TRBJ2-5	TRBV15	CATSRQGQETQYF
TRBD1	TRBJ1-2	TRBV12-3/TRBV12-4	CASSRDRGHGYTF
-	TRBJ2-3	TRBV5-1	CASSSLQSNTDTQYF
-	TRBJ2-3	TRBV6-6	CASRQTTDTQYF
TRBD1	TRBJ2-3	TRBV27	CASSSTPGQGTDTQYF
-	TRBJ1-3	TRBV4-2	CASSQEVPGFSGNTIYF
TRBD2	TRBJ2-7	TRBV5-6	CASSSWTSGTGEQYF